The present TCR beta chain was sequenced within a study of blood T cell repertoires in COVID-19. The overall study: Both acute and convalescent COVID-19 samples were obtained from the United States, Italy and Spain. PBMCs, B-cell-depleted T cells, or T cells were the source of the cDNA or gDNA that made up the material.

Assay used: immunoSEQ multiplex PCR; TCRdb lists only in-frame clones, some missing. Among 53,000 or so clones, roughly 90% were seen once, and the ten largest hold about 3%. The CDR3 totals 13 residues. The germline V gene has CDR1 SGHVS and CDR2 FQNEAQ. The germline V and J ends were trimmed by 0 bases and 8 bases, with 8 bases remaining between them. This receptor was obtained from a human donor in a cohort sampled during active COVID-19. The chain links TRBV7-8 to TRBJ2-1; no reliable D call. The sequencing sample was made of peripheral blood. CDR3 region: CASSLAFVYEQFF. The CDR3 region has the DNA TGTGCCAGCAGCTTAGCGTTCGTTTATGAGCAGTTCTTC.